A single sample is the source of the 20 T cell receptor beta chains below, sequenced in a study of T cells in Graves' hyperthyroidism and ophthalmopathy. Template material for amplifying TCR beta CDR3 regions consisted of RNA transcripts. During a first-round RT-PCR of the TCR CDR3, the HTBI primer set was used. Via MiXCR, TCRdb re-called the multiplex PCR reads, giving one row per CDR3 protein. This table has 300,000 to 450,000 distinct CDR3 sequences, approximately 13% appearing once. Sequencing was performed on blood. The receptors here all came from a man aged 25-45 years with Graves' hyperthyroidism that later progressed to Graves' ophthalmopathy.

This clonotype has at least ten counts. This CDR3 is CASSFGQGSNYGYTF. The CDR3 DNA reads TGTGCCAGCAGCTTCGGACAGGGCAGTAACTATGGCTACACCTTC. V usage is TRBV11-2 and J usage is TRBJ1-2; 8 nucleotides agree with TRBD1. V lost 3 bases, J lost 1 base, and 4 bases stayed unmatched. Germline assignment: CDR1 SGHAT and CDR2 FQNNGV. The CDR3 is 15 amino acids.

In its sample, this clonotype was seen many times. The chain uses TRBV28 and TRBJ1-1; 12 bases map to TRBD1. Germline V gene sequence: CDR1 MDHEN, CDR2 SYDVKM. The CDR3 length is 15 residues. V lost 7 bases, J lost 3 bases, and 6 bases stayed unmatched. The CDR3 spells CASIEGTGGYTEAFF. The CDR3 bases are TGTGCCAGCATTGAGGGGACAGGGGGCTACACTGAAGCTTTCTTT. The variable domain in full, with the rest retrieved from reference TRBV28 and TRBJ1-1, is DVKVTQSSRYLVKRTGEKVFLECVQDMDHENMFWYRQDPGLGLRLIYFSYDVKMKEKGDIPEGYSVSREKKERFSLILESASTNQTSMYLCASIEGTGGYTEAFFGQGTRLTVV.

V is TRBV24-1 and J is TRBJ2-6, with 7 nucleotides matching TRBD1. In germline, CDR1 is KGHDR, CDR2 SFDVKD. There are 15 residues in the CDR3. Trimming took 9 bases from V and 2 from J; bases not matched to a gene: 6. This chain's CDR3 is CATGDTGAGANVLTF. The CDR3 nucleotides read TGTGCCACCGGAGATACAGGGGCTGGGGCCAACGTCCTGACTTTC.

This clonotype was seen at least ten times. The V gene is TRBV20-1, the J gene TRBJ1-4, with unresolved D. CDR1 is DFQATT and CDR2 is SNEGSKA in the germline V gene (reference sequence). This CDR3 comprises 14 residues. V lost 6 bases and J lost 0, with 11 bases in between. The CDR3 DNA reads TGCAGTGCACCTCACCAGGCAACTAATGAAAAACTGTTTTTT. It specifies CSAPHQATNEKLFF.

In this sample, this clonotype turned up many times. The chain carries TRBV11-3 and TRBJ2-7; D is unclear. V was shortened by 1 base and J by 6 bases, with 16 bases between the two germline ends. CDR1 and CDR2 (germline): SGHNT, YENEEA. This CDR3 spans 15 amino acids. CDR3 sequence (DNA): TGTGCCAGCAGCTTAGTGGCAGGTATAAGCCCCGAGCAGTACTTC. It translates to CASSLVAGISPEQYF.

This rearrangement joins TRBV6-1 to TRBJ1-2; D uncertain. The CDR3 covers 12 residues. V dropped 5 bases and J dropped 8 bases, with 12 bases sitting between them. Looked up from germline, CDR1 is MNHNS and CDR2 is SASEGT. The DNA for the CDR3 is TGTGCCAGCAGTCATCCGGGAGGGGGCTACACCTTC. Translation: CASSHPGGGYTF.

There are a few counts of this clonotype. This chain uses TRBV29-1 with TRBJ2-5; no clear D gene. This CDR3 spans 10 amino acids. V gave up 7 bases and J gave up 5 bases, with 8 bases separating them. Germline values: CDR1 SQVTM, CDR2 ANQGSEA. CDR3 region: CSANRETQYF. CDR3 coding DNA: TGCAGCGCCAATCGGGAGACCCAGTACTTC.

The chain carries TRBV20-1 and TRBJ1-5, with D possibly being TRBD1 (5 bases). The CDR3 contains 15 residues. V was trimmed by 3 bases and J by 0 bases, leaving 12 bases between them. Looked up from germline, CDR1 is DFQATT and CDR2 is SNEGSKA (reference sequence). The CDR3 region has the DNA TGCAGTGCTAGTGACAGCTCTTATAGCAATCAGCCCCAGCATTTT. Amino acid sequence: CSASDSSYSNQPQHF.

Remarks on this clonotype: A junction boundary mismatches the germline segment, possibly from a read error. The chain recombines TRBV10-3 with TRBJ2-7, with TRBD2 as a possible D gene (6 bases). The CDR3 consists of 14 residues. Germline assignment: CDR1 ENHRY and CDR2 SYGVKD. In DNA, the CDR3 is TGTGCCATCAGTGAGGGGACTTACTCCTACGAGCAGCACTTC. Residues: CAISEGTYSYEQHF.

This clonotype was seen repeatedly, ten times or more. The CDR3 protein is CSARDRRLSGNTIYF. The CDR3 bases are TGCAGTGCTAGAGATCGCCGACTCTCTGGAAACACCATATATTTT. The chain has TRBV20-1 and TRBJ1-3; D not certain. CDR1 DFQATT and CDR2 SNEGSKA come from the germline V gene (reference sequence). Trimming took off 0 bases at V and 0 bases at J, with 9 bases between the two ends. The CDR3 consists of 15 residues.

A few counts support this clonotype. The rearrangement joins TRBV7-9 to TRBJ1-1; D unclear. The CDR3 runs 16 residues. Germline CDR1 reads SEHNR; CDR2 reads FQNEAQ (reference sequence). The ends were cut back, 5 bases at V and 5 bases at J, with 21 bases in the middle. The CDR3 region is CASSTHRGGLRTEAFF. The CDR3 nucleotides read TGTGCCAGCAGCACCCACCGGGGAGGGCTGAGGACTGAAGCTTTCTTT.

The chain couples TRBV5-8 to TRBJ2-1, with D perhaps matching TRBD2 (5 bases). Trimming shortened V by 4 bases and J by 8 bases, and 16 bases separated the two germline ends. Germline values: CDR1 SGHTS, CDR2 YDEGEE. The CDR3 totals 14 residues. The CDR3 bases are TGTGCCAGCAGCCGATACCGAGGGATTCATGAGCAGTTCTTC. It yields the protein CASSRYRGIHEQFF.

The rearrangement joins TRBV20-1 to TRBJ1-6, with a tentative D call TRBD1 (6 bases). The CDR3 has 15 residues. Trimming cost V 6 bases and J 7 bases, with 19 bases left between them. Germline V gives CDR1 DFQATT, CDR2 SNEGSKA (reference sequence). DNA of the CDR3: TGCAGTGCACCTCGGGCGACAGGAGAAAATTCACCCCTCCACTTT. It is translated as CSAPRATGENSPLHF.

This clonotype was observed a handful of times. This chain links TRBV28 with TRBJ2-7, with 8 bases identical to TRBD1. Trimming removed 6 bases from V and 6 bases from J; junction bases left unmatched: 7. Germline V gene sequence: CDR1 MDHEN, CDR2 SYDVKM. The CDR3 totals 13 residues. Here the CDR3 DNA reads TGTGCCAGCAGACCCGGACAGGGAGGCGAGCAGTACTTC. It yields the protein CASRPGQGGEQYF.

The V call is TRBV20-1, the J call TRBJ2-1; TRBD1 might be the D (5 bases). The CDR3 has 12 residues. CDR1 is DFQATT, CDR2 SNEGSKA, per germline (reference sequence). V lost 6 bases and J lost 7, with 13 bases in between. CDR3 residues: CSAQGGGNEQFF. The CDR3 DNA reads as TGCAGTGCCCAGGGTGGCGGAAATGAGCAGTTCTTC.

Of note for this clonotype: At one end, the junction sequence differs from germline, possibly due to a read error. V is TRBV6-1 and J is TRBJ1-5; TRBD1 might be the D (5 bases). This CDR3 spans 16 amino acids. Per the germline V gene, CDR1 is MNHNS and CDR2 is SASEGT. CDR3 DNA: TGTGCCAGCAGTGAACGGGGGGGGAGAAGCAATCCGCCCCAGCATTTT. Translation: CASSERGGRSNPPQHF.

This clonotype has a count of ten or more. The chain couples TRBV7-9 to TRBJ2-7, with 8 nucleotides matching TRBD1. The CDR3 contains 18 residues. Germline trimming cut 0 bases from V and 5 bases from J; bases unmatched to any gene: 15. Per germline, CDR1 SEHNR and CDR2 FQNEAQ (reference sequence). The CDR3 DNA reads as TGTGCCAGCAGCTTAGCCCTCGGTGGTACGGACAGGGTCCACGAGCAGTACTTC. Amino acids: CASSLALGGTDRVHEQYF.

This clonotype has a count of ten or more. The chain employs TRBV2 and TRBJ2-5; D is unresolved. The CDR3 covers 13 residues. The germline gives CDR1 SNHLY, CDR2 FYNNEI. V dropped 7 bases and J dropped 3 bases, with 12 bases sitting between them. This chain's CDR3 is CASTEWQKETQYF. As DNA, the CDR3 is TGTGCCAGCACCGAATGGCAGAAAGAGACCCAGTACTTC.

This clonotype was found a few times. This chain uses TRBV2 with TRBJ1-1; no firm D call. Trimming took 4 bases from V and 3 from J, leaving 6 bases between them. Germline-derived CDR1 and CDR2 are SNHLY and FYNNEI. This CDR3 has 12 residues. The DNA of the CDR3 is TGTGCCAGCAGTGTCGCCGACACTGAAGCTTTCTTT. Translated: CASSVADTEAFF.

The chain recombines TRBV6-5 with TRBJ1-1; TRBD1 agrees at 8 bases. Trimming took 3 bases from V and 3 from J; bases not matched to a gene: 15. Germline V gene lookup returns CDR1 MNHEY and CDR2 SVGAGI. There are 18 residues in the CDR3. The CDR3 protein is CASSYGPGSRGLYTEAFF. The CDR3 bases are TGTGCCAGCAGTTATGGCCCCGGGTCCAGGGGGCTTTACACTGAAGCTTTCTTT.